Ten or more counts support the clone carrying this TCR beta chain. The target antigen is unknown. Using genomic DNA as the template, TCR beta VDJ and CDR3 profiling was carried out. From the reads, TCRdb called clonotypes with MiXCR, one entry per CDR3 protein. The sample yields about 170,000 distinct CDR3 sequences, 60% to 70% seen once. This entry belongs to a study of CD8+CD57+ T cells in acquired aplastic anemia. About the research overall: DNA per sorted CD4+ or CD8+ sample ranged roughly 0.19 to 30 ug, averaging about 2.9 ug.

Study conclusions and caveats: Patients and controls shared approximately 28 CD8+ CDR3 sequences.

The trim removed 0 bases at V and 5 bases at J, leaving 10 bases unmatched. Germline-derived CDR1 and CDR2 are LGHNA and YSLEER. The CDR3 runs 17 residues. This chain uses TRBV4-3 with TRBJ2-3; the match to TRBD1 covers 8 bases. The source material was sorted CD4+, CD8+, or CD8+CD57+ T cells (not recorded which) from PBMCs. The receptor's source is a human donor in good health. CDR3 sequence: CASSQDTDRGRKDTQYF. DNA for the CDR3: TGCGCCAGCAGCCAAGATACCGACAGGGGAAGAAAAGATACGCAGTATTTT.